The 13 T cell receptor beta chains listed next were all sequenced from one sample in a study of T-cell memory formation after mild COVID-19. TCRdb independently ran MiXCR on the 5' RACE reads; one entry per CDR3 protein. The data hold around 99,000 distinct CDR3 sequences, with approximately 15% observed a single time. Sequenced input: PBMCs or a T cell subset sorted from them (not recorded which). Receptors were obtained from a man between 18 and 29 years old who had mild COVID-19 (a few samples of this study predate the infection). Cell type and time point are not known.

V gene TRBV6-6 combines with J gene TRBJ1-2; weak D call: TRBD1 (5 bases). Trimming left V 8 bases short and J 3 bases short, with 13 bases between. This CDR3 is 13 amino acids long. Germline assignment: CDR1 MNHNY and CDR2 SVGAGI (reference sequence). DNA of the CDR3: TGTGCCAGCGGGTTCAGGGCCGACTATGGCTACACCTTC. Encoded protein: CASGFRADYGYTF.

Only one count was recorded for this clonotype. The CDR3 spells CASSPLTGVGEQFF. CDR3 coding DNA: TGTGCCAGCAGCCCTCTTACAGGGGTGGGTGAGCAGTTCTTC. V usage is TRBV14 and J usage is TRBJ2-1; 7 bases are shared with TRBD1. V lost 4 bases, J lost 9 bases, and 9 bases stayed unmatched. The CDR3 is made up of 14 amino acids. Germline V gene data show CDR1 as SGHDN and CDR2 as FVKESK.

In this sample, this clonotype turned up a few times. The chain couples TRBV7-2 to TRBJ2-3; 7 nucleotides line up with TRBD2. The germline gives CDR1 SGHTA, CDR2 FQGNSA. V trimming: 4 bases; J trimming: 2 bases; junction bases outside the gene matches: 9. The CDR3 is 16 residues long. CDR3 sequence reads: CASSSPTGGLTDTQYF. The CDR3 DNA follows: TGTGCCAGCAGCTCCCCAACGGGGGGACTCACAGATACGCAGTATTTT.

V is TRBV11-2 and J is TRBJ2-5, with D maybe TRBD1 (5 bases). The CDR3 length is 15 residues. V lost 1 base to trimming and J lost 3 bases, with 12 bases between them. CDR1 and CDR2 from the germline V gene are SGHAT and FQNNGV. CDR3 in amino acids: CASSLVGGAEETQYF. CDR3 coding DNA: TGTGCCAGCAGCTTAGTTGGTGGGGCGGAAGAGACCCAGTACTTC. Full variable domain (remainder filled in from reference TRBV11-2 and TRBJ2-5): EAGVAQSPRYKIIEKRQSVAFWCNPISGHATLYWYQQILGQGPKLLIQFQNNGVVDDSQLPKDRFSAERLKGVDSTLKIQPAKLEDSAVYLCASSLVGGAEETQYFGPGTRLLVL.

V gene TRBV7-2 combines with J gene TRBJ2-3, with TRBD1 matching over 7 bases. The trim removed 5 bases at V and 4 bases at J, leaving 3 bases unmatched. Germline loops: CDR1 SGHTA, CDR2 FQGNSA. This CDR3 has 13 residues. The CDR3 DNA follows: TGTGCCAGCAGCCGACAGGGACCAGATACGCAGTATTTT. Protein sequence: CASSRQGPDTQYF.

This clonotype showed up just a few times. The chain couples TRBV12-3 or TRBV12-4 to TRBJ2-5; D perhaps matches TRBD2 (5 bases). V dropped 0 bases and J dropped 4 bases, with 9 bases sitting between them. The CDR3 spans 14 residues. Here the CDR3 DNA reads TGTGCCAGCAGTTTAGCGGGCCGGGGAGAGACCCAGTACTTC. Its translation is CASSLAGRGETQYF.

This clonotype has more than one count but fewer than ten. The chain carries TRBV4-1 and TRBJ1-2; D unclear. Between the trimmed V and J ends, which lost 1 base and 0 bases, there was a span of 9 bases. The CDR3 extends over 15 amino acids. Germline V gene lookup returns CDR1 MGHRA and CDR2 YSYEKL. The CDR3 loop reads CASSQGSKPNYGYTF. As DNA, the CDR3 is TGCGCCAGCAGCCAAGGGTCCAAACCTAACTATGGCTACACCTTC.

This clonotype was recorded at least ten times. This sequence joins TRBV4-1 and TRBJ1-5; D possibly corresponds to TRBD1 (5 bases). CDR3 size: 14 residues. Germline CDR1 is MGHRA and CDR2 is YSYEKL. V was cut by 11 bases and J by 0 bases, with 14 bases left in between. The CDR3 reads CAWGPADSNQPQHF. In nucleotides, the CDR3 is TGCGCCTGGGGACCGGCGGATAGCAATCAGCCCCAGCATTTT.

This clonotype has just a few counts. The CDR3 sequence is CASSPGGSSNEKLFF. The DNA for the CDR3 is TGTGCCAGCAGCCCCGGGGGTAGTTCTAATGAAAAACTGTTTTTT. The chain links TRBV6-5 to TRBJ1-4; a weak D match, TRBD1 (5 bases). V was shortened by 6 bases and J by 3 bases, with 14 bases between the two germline ends. The CDR3 extends over 15 amino acids. CDR1 is MNHEY and CDR2 is SVGAGI in the germline V gene.

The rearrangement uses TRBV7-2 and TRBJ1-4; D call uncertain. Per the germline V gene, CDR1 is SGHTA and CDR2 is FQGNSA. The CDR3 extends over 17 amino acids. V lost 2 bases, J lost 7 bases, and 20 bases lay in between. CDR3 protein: CASSLPAGSLLSEKLFF. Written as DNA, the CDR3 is TGTGCCAGCAGCTTACCGGCCGGGTCTCTGCTCTCTGAAAAACTGTTTTTT.

The CDR3 region is CASSDTGTVQFF. DNA of the CDR3: TGTGCCAGCAGTGACACCGGGACAGTGCAGTTCTTC. The V call is TRBV12-3 or TRBV12-4, the J call TRBJ2-1, with TRBD1 identical over 7 bases. This CDR3 contains 12 residues. Trimming at V came to 5 bases and at J to 12 bases, leaving 7 bases not matched to a gene.

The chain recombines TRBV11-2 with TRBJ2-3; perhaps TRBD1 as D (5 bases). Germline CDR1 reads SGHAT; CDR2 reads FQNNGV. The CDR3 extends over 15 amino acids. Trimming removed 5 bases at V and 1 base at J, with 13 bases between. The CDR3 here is CASSLLEGGTDTQYF. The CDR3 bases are TGTGCCAGCAGCCTGTTAGAAGGGGGCACAGATACGCAGTATTTT.

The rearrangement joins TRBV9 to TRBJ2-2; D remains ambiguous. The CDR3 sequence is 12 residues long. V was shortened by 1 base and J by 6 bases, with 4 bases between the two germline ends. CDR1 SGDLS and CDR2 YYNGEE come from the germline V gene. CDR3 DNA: TGTGCCAGCAGCGTAAGTTCCGGGGAGCTGTTTTTT. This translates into CASSVSSGELFF.